This T cell receptor beta chain was found in a study of T cell clusters in autoimmune cytopenias. Study as a whole: TRB sequencing had a median 51,575 reads and 2,350 distinct clonotypes per sample.

As for this clonotype: Its antigen is unidentified.

Study conclusions and caveats: Exclusive TRB clusters were about 2.9-fold more numerous in healthy donors than in active autoimmune hepatitis. Physiological T cell clusters of healthy donors were apparently absent in primary autoimmune cytopenia patients.

Each sample's input was approximately 270 ng genomic DNA, 38,000 or so genome equivalents. One tube held mixed TRB-A and TRB-B primer pools for touch-down PCR. After re-calling the multiplex PCR reads, TCRdb lists one entry per CDR3 protein, DNA absent. Its table lists around 7,800 distinct CDR3 sequences. The TCR sequence derives from a human donor with an autoimmune cytopenia or autoimmune hepatitis (not recorded which). Sample: peripheral blood.

This chain's CDR3 is CASSDPVRGGTILKDGYTF. The V call is TRBV6-4, the J call TRBJ1-2; lacking DNA, the TRBD1 call made by TCRdb goes unchecked. The CDR3 is 19 amino acids. Germline V gene lookup returns CDR1 MRHNA and CDR2 SNTAGT.